This TCR beta chain was observed in a study of persistence of HIV-infected CD4 T cells (dated by TCRdb to 2020 to 2021). For context, the study as a whole: The median time the participants had spent on suppressive ART was 7 to 9 years. Apart from a couple of participants who underwent leukapheresis at a single time point, peripheral blood samples of up to roughly 180 mL were collected from participants at multiple time points. CMV- and HIV-1 Gag-responding CD4+ T cells were isolated from ART-treated individuals so that antigen-driven clonal expansion of HIV-1-infected cells could be examined. The clonality of all cells in each sorted population was measured by TCRbeta sequencing, and the clonality of infected cells was measured by proviral sequencing. In the cross-participant TCR cluster analysis, eight or nine participants were included for CMV and 6 or 7 participants were included for Gag. Results the study describes overall, beyond this receptor: Only a small number of individuals took part in the study, and the range of antigens tested was limited. Within the same sorted populations, how oligoclonal the TCRs were correlated with how oligoclonal the proviruses were. Antigen-responding cells were enriched for expanded CDR3beta sequences that were degenerate, which suggests that CD4+ responses to CMV and Gag underwent convergent selection. Significantly lower TCRbeta richness was observed in CMV- and Gag-responding cells than in anti-CD3/anti-CD28-responding cells, and higher oligoclonality was observed in CMV-responding cells than in CD3/CD28-stimulated and Gag-responding cells. Because the TCR analyses were done in bulk, restricting them to just the rare CMV-responding cells that actually carried HIV-1 proviruses was not possible.

The immunoSEQ hsTCRB assay version 4, run in survey mode, was used to sequence TCRbeta repertoires from genomic DNA. Genomic DNA was diluted to approximately 9.4 ng/uL, and up to about 1 ug per sample was used for TCRbeta sequencing. From the authors' description of their analysis: ImmunoSeq Analyzer 3.0 was used for analysis of TCRbeta data, and diversity was computed on productive nucleotide rearrangements. Lower-bound TCR diversity was estimated with the improved Chao index, and clonality with the Gini coefficient using the Immunarch R package. Different nucleotide rearrangements encoding the same CDR3beta amino acid sequence were treated as distinct clonotypes. Differential abundance analysis identified TCRbeta sequences significantly enriched in antigen-responding cells relative to anti-CD3/anti-CD28-activated cells. Using predicted peptide-MHC specificity as the basis, GLIPH2 grouped TCRs into clusters, both for each participant individually and for the merged data sets that combined participants. TCRdb mirrors the immuneACCESS table, restricted to in-frame sequences. Some clones are absent from its copies; in checked studies, under half trace to an unresolved V gene, and the reason for the others is unknown. V and J calls and clone size are copied from that table; D and trimming were computed from the DNA. The sample table records 15,000 to 20,000 clones; around 82% of these occur just once. The ten largest clones represent 6.8% of the sample.

The sample holds a few counts of this clone. Its binding antigen is unknown. No per-base quality is available; no much larger clone lies one base away. Explained via the paper, the treatment or condition label denotes: suppressive antiretroviral therapy. Lysates of CMV-infected fibroblasts were used at approximately 10 ug/mL for cell stimulation. CD4+ T cells that responded were sorted based on upregulation of both CD40 ligand and CD69. HIV-1-infected adults in whom suppressive ART had been started during chronic infection were enrolled as participants. For at least 4 years, participants had undetectable plasma HIV-1 RNA, below 50 copies/mL. To be included, participants needed a CD4+ T cell count above 400 cells/uL and a positive CMV serology. Before stimulation, PBMCs were isolated using density centrifugation and then depleted of CD8+ T cells. Stimulation of CD8-depleted PBMCs was carried out for approximately 17 hours with anti-CD28/CD49d costimulation, CD40-blocking antibody and enfuvirtide, to prevent new infections. Cell sorting was done on a Beckman Coulter MoFlo Legacy or XDP sorter, and dead cells were excluded with propidium iodide. Genomic DNA was extracted using the QIAamp DNA Mini Kit for samples with more than one million cells and using the Quick-DNA Microprep Kit for all other samples.

This receptor was taken from an adult man with HIV who was CMV-seropositive. Source: CD4+ T cells sorted from PBMCs after roughly 18-hour stimulation, taken from a patient who received antiretroviral therapy. The cell subset or site label, as the study defines it: CD40L+CD69+ CD4 T cells responding to CMV lysate.

The CDR3 has the sequence CASSYVSEPSEQYF. The DNA is TGCGCCAGCAGCTACGTTTCGGAGCCCAGCGAGCAGTACTTC. The rearranged segments are TRBV5-1 and TRBJ2-7, with the D segment identity uncertain. According to the germline V gene, CDR1 reads SGHRS and CDR2 reads YFSETQ. Counted from cysteine to phenylalanine, this CDR3 has 14 amino acids. Just the 42-base CDR3 DNA is kept, in frame starting at base 1. Trimming takes 3 bases from V and 6 bases from J, and the germline ends sit 16 bases apart.